This T cell receptor (beta chain) comes out of a study of T cell responses to AZD1222 COVID-19 vaccine. Study results and limitations: Per reports, nearly half of all spike-specific TCRs target regions that are unmutated in variants. Repertoire sampling occurred only after the peak T cell response. It should be noted that donors were predominantly white British and more often female, and clonal diversity was possibly underestimated. Breadth and depth of Spike-specific TCRs rose after two AZD1222 doses.

The protocol was immunoSEQ multiplex PCR, while the TCRdb copy is restricted to in-frame clones and leaves out a portion. The sample has over 80,000 clones, 91% seen once. As to this clone: Its antigen is undetermined.

The CDR3 has 15 residues. V lost 6 bases, J lost 3 bases, and 12 bases lay in between. Germline CDR1 SEHNR, CDR2 FQNEAQ (reference sequence). This specimen consisted of peripheral blood, obtained 28 days after the second AZD1222 dose. The clonotype comes from an adult who received the AZD1222 COVID-19 vaccine. The rearrangement uses TRBV7-9 and TRBJ2-6, with a weak D call TRBD1 (6 bases). The DNA for the CDR3 is TGTGCCAGCAGACCTCAGGGGTTTGGGGCCAACGTCCTGACTTTC. Its protein is CASRPQGFGANVLTF.